The rows below give T cell receptor beta chains drawn from one sample of a study of human T cells and chemical hapten exposure. TCRdb re-called the 5' RACE reads with MiXCR, one entry per CDR3 protein. This sample has roughly 120,000 distinct CDR3 sequences, with around a fifth found just once. The receptors stem from a human donor in good health. CDR3s include the opening cysteine and the closing phenylalanine or tryptophan. The D gene is left open where the match is weak. Size is omitted from some rows. Given values are once, few, many or a class for expanded clones.

size	D	J	V	CDR3	DNA
few	NA	TRBJ2-3	TRBV5-1	CASAPDWPRTDTQYF	TGCGCCAGCGCCCCAGACTGGCCTCGCACAGATACGCAGTATTTT
few	NA	TRBJ2-3	TRBV27	CASSLYSLTDTQYF	TGTGCCAGCAGTTTATACTCCCTCACAGATACGCAGTATTTT
NA	TRBD2	TRBJ2-7	TRBV29-1	CSVVRESSYEQYF	TGCAGCGTTGTGCGGGAGTCATCCTACGAGCAGTACTTC
few	TRBD1	TRBJ2-2	TRBV24-1	CATTDRGLRELFF	TGTGCCACCACGGACAGGGGGCTCCGGGAGCTGTTTTTT
NA	NA	TRBJ1-4	TRBV5-5	CASSLGDGLNEKLFF	TGTGCCAGCAGCTTGGGGGACGGCCTTAATGAAAAACTGTTTTTT
few	TRBD1	TRBJ1-4	TRBV28	CASHSQGAAKKLFF	TGTGCCAGCCACTCCCAGGGGGCTGCCAAAAAACTGTTTTTT
many	NA	TRBJ2-7	TRBV12-3/TRBV12-4	CASSLMGYEQYF	TGTGCCAGCAGTTTAATGGGTTACGAGCAGTACTTC
few	TRBD2	TRBJ2-2	TRBV29-1	CSVEIGGRALGELFF	TGCAGCGTTGAAATCGGCGGGAGGGCCCTCGGGGAGCTGTTTTTT
NA	TRBD1	TRBJ1-4	TRBV28	CASLRRTGINEKLFF	TGTGCCAGCTTAAGGAGGACAGGGATCAATGAAAAACTGTTTTTT
NA	NA	TRBJ1-1	TRBV24-1	CATSDLRTGDEAFF	TGTGCCACCAGTGATTTGCGGACCGGAGATGAAGCTTTCTTT
few	TRBD1	TRBJ1-1	TRBV5-1	CASSETGGGTEAFF	TGCGCCAGCAGCGAGACAGGGGGAGGCACTGAAGCTTTCTTT
many	NA	TRBJ2-7	TRBV9	CASSPDMHYEQYF	TGTGCCAGCAGCCCGGACATGCACTACGAGCAGTACTTC
once	TRBD2	TRBJ2-1	TRBV7-9	CASSKTGTSGSHEQFF	TGTGCCAGCAGCAAGACCGGGACTAGCGGGAGTCATGAGCAGTTCTTC
few	TRBD1	TRBJ2-5	TRBV29-1	CSGKQGNQETQYF	TGCAGCGGAAAACAGGGGAACCAAGAGACCCAGTACTTC
NA	NA	TRBJ2-1	TRBV3-1	CASSQVWRDRNNEQFF	TGTGCCAGCAGCCAAGTATGGCGGGACCGAAACAATGAGCAGTTCTTC
many	TRBD1	TRBJ2-6	TRBV7-3	CASSLTTPGQGADGANVLTF	TGTGCCAGCAGCTTAACGACTCCGGGACAGGGGGCTGATGGGGCCAACGTCCTGACTTTC
NA	NA	TRBJ1-6	TRBV20-1	CSARELSSSPLHF	TGCAGTGCTAGAGAGCTCTCAAGTTCACCCCTCCACTTT
NA	NA	TRBJ2-1	TRBV3-1	CASSQASFKATSSNEQLF	TGTGCCAGCAGCCAAGCCTCCTTTAAGGCAACTTCGAGCAATGAGCAGCTCTTC
NA	TRBD2	TRBJ2-7	TRBV27	CASSLSPSGGRYEQYF	TGTGCCAGCAGTTTATCGCCTAGCGGGGGACGGTACGAGCAGTACTTC
NA	NA	TRBJ1-1	TRBV2	CAWTAVAEAFF	TGTGCCTGGACAGCCGTCGCTGAAGCTTTCTTT
many	NA	TRBJ2-5	TRBV27	CASRSQETQYF	TGTGCCAGCAGATCACAAGAGACCCAGTACTTC
NA	NA	TRBJ1-5	TRBV27	CASSFGGNSNQPQHF	TGTGCCAGCAGTTTTGGGGGGAATAGCAATCAGCCCCAGCATTTT
few	TRBD2	TRBJ2-7	TRBV20-1	CSAGPVEAGQQYF	TGCAGTGCCGGGCCCGTAGAAGCGGGGCAGCAGTACTTC
NA	TRBD1	TRBJ1-2	TRBV4-1	CASSQAGTDHRYGYTF	TGCGCCAGCAGCCAAGCCGGGACAGACCACCGCTATGGCTACACCTTC
NA	NA	TRBJ1-1	TRBV5-4	CASSSLTNTEAFF	TGTGCCAGCAGCTCCTTAACGAACACTGAAGCTTTCTTT
NA	NA	TRBJ2-2	TRBV20-1	CSALEYIAGELFF	TGCAGTGCTCTTGAATATATCGCCGGGGAGCTGTTTTTT
NA	NA	TRBJ1-1	TRBV7-3	CASSPEPGAPTEAFF	TGTGCCAGCAGCCCCGAGCCAGGGGCACCCACTGAAGCTTTCTTT
few	NA	TRBJ2-7	TRBV7-9	CASSLSGRNYEQYF	TGTGCCAGCAGCTTAAGTGGGAGGAACTACGAGCAGTACTTC
few	NA	TRBJ1-5	TRBV19	CASSIPPGGQPQHF	TGTGCCAGTAGTATTCCCCCCGGGGGTCAGCCCCAGCATTTT
NA	NA	TRBJ2-1	TRBV12-3/TRBV12-4	CATDQADSYNEQFF	TGTGCCACCGACCAGGCTGACTCCTACAATGAGCAGTTCTTC
few	TRBD1	TRBJ2-7	TRBV6-6	CASSYSPGTGMGEQYF	TGTGCCAGCAGTTACTCGCCCGGGACAGGGATGGGCGAGCAGTACTTC
NA	NA	TRBJ1-2	TRBV19	CASTADGYGYTF	TGTGCCAGTACTGCCGACGGATATGGCTACACCTTC
few	TRBD1	TRBJ1-1	TRBV27	CASSSGQATWGTEAFF	TGTGCCAGCAGTTCCGGACAGGCTACCTGGGGGACTGAAGCTTTCTTT
NA	NA	TRBJ2-2	TRBV28	CASSSVGGSAGELFF	TGTGCCAGCAGTTCGGTGGGGGGTAGTGCCGGGGAGCTGTTTTTT
NA	NA	TRBJ2-7	TRBV7-9	CASSRGSSEKYEQYF	TGTGCCAGCAGCCGGGGGTCTAGCGAAAAGTACGAGCAGTACTTC